The entry that follows covers one T cell receptor (beta chain) sequence. Other DNA sequences in the sample encode the same CDR3. The CDR3 spans 13 residues. V was pared by 0 bases and J by 3 bases, with 5 bases between. Germline V gene data show CDR1 as MGHRA and CDR2 as YSYEKL. The sample is drawn from a study of blood T cell repertoires in COVID-19. About the study: PBMCs, B-cell-depleted T cells, or T cells provided the cDNA or gDNA that made up the material.

TCRdb's table, derived via immunoSEQ multiplex PCR, lists solely in-frame clones and lacks some. The table has 70,000 to 80,000 clones, roughly 82% seen once; the top ten hold approximately 13%. Sequencing was done on a sample of peripheral blood. The sequence derives from a woman of 80 years or more with acute or convalescent COVID-19. V usage is TRBV4-1 and J usage is TRBJ1-1; D is undetermined. The CDR3 loop is CASSQDPDTEAFF. The CDR3 DNA sequence: TGCGCCAGCAGCCAAGATCCGGACACTGAAGCTTTCTTT.